This TCR beta chain was sequenced for a study of shared T cell receptors in the human thymus. Trimming took 5 bases from V and 4 from J, leaving 14 bases between them. Germline-derived CDR1 and CDR2 are SGHTA and FQGNSA. The CDR3 is 14 residues long. Sequencing used immunoSEQ multiplex PCR; TCRdb keeps in-frame clones, though not all of them. The data contain about 540,000 clones, more than 75% of them singletons. This clone has more than one count but fewer than ten. These data were also reused for a study on human thymus T cells. From that report: The people who donated were healthy Finnish babies having corrective surgery for congenital heart defects. Unrelated individuals were reported by related research to share highly overlapping thymic repertoires.

The receptor's source is a boy under three years old with a congenital heart defect. The specimen was thymocytes. The chain couples TRBV7-2 to TRBJ1-2; weak D call: TRBD1 (5 bases). This CDR3 is CASSTQDNIYGYTF. The CDR3 coding sequence is TGTGCCAGCAGCACCCAGGACAACATCTATGGCTACACCTTC.